A selection of T cell receptor beta chains follows, all from one sample in a study of blood T cell repertoires in COVID-19. Assay used: immunoSEQ multiplex PCR; TCRdb lists only in-frame clones, some missing. The data show more than 250,000 clones, under 90% seen once. The sequencing input was PBMCs or T cells enriched from blood (not recorded which). These receptors all stem from a woman under 30 who had recovered from COVID-19. Each CDR3 is given with its conserved first and last residue. The D gene is left open where the match is weak. The size of a clone is reported for some rows only, either as once, few or many, or as a class for expanded clones.

CDR3 DNA: TGTGCCAGCAAGATGGGCCAGGGCTATGGCTACACCTTC; CDR3 protein: CASKMGQGYGYTF; clone size: .; J gene: TRBJ1-2; D gene: .; V gene: TRBV7-2
CDR3 DNA: TGCGCCAGCAGCTTGGAAATCTCCGGACACGATGCAACTAATGAAAAACTGTTTTTT; CDR3 protein: CASSLEISGHDATNEKLFF; clone size: .; J gene: TRBJ1-4; D gene: .; V gene: TRBV5-1
CDR3 DNA: TGTGCCAGCAGTCATGGACAGCTGCTCAATCAGCCCCAGCATTTT; CDR3 protein: CASSHGQLLNQPQHF; clone size: once; J gene: TRBJ1-5; D gene: .; V gene: TRBV28
CDR3 DNA: TGTGCCAGCAGCTTGGGATCGGACTACACAGATACGCAGTATTTT; CDR3 protein: CASSLGSDYTDTQYF; clone size: .; J gene: TRBJ2-3; D gene: .; V gene: TRBV7-3
CDR3 DNA: TGTGCCAGCAGTCCTCAGGAAGCTGGCTATGGCTACACCTTC; CDR3 protein: CASSPQEAGYGYTF; clone size: .; J gene: TRBJ1-2; D gene: .; V gene: TRBV7-9
CDR3 DNA: TGTGCCAGCAGCTTAGATTTGACCAGCGGGGGGTCCCAAGAGACCCAGTACTTC; CDR3 protein: CASSLDLTSGGSQETQYF; clone size: .; J gene: TRBJ2-5; D gene: TRBD2; V gene: TRBV7-9
CDR3 DNA: TGTGCCAGCAGTTACCTACAGGGGGCGGGCGAAAAACTGTTTTTT; CDR3 protein: CASSYLQGAGEKLFF; clone size: .; J gene: TRBJ1-4; D gene: TRBD1; V gene: TRBV6-5
CDR3 DNA: TGTGCCAGCAGCCAAGCGCCACGGGAAGGGGAAAAACTGTTTTTT; CDR3 protein: CASSQAPREGEKLFF; clone size: .; J gene: TRBJ1-4; D gene: .; V gene: TRBV5-6
CDR3 DNA: TGTGCCAGCAGTGGGGGACAGGTTTATAGCAATCAGCCCCAGCATTTT; CDR3 protein: CASSGGQVYSNQPQHF; clone size: .; J gene: TRBJ1-5; D gene: TRBD1; V gene: TRBV25-1
CDR3 DNA: TGCGCCAGCAGGGAAGGGGAGGGAAAACTGTTTTTT; CDR3 protein: CASREGEGKLFF; clone size: .; J gene: TRBJ1-4; D gene: .; V gene: TRBV5-1
CDR3 DNA: TGTGCCAGCAGCGAGGGGACAGGGTTCGTGACTGAAGCTTTCTTT; CDR3 protein: CASSEGTGFVTEAFF; clone size: .; J gene: TRBJ1-1; D gene: TRBD1; V gene: TRBV9
CDR3 DNA: TGTGCCAGCAGTTTAAGCAGGTCTTTATCTGAAGCTTTCTTT; CDR3 protein: CASSLSRSLSEAFF; clone size: .; J gene: TRBJ1-1; D gene: .; V gene: TRBV27
CDR3 DNA: TGTGCCAGCAGCCCCTGGACTAGCGGGAGTAATACGCAGTATTTT; CDR3 protein: CASSPWTSGSNTQYF; clone size: once; J gene: TRBJ2-3; D gene: TRBD2; V gene: TRBV7-6
CDR3 DNA: TGTGCCAGCAGCTTATCGACTAGCGGGGGACAGGAGACCCAGTACTTC; CDR3 protein: CASSLSTSGGQETQYF; clone size: .; J gene: TRBJ2-5; D gene: TRBD2; V gene: TRBV7-2
CDR3 DNA: TGTGCCACCAGTGATGTGTCCCTAGGCGGGAGAAATGGCGGGGAGCTGTTTTTT; CDR3 protein: CATSDVSLGGRNGGELFF; clone size: .; J gene: TRBJ2-2; D gene: TRBD2; V gene: TRBV24-1
CDR3 DNA: TGCAGCGTAGCGACAGGGGGCACTTACAATGAGCAGTTCTTC; CDR3 protein: CSVATGGTYNEQFF; clone size: .; J gene: TRBJ2-1; D gene: TRBD1; V gene: TRBV29-1
CDR3 DNA: TGTGCCAGCAGCCAAACTAGCGGGAGGGACGGCACCTACGAGCAGTACTTC; CDR3 protein: CASSQTSGRDGTYEQYF; clone size: .; J gene: TRBJ2-7; D gene: TRBD2; V gene: TRBV3-1/TRBV3-2
CDR3 DNA: TGCGCCAGCAGGGCTAGCGGCAACAATGAGCAGTTCTTC; CDR3 protein: CASRASGNNEQFF; clone size: .; J gene: TRBJ2-1; D gene: TRBD2; V gene: TRBV5-1
CDR3 DNA: TGTGCCAGCAGCCAAACCGGGACAGGGGTTAACGAGCAGTACTTC; CDR3 protein: CASSQTGTGVNEQYF; clone size: .; J gene: TRBJ2-7; D gene: TRBD1; V gene: TRBV3-1/TRBV3-2
CDR3 DNA: TGTGCCAGCAGTTCAGGGGAGAACACTGAAGCTTTCTTT; CDR3 protein: CASSSGENTEAFF; clone size: .; J gene: TRBJ1-1; D gene: .; V gene: TRBV28
CDR3 DNA: TGTGCCAGCAGCCGTGTTCAGGGCGGCAATCAGCCCCAGCATTTT; CDR3 protein: CASSRVQGGNQPQHF; clone size: .; J gene: TRBJ1-5; D gene: .; V gene: TRBV7-2
CDR3 DNA: TGTGCCAGCAGTTTTACGGGCCCAGGGAAGCAGTACTTC; CDR3 protein: CASSFTGPGKQYF; clone size: .; J gene: TRBJ2-7; D gene: .; V gene: TRBV28
CDR3 DNA: TGTGCCAGCAGCTCACGGACAGGGTTGACCGGGGAGCTGTTTTTT; CDR3 protein: CASSSRTGLTGELFF; clone size: once; J gene: TRBJ2-2; D gene: TRBD1; V gene: TRBV7-2
CDR3 DNA: TGCGCCAGCAGCCAACCTAGCGGGGGGGCCCCGGGGGTGAATGAGCAGTTCTTC; CDR3 protein: CASSQPSGGAPGVNEQFF; clone size: .; J gene: TRBJ2-1; D gene: TRBD2; V gene: TRBV4-1
CDR3 DNA: TGTGCCAGCAGCTTTACGGCGGACACTGAAGCTTTCTTT; CDR3 protein: CASSFTADTEAFF; clone size: .; J gene: TRBJ1-1; D gene: .; V gene: TRBV11-2
CDR3 DNA: TGTGCCAGCAAAACAGGGGCGAGTGAAAAACTGTTTTTT; CDR3 protein: CASKTGASEKLFF; clone size: .; J gene: TRBJ1-4; D gene: TRBD1; V gene: TRBV2
CDR3 DNA: TGTGCCAGTAGGGCACAGGGGGCCGGAATCGAGCAGTACTTC; CDR3 protein: CASRAQGAGIEQYF; clone size: .; J gene: TRBJ2-7; D gene: TRBD1; V gene: TRBV19
CDR3 DNA: TGCGCCAGCAGCTCCCAGGATGAAAAACTGTTTTTT; CDR3 protein: CASSSQDEKLFF; clone size: .; J gene: TRBJ1-4; D gene: .; V gene: TRBV5-1
CDR3 DNA: TGTGCCAGCAGCTTGGGGAGTCAGCCCCAGCATTTT; CDR3 protein: CASSLGSQPQHF; clone size: .; J gene: TRBJ1-5; D gene: .; V gene: TRBV5-8
CDR3 DNA: TGTGCCAGCAGGAGACAGGATAATTCACCCCTCCACTTT; CDR3 protein: CASRRQDNSPLHF; clone size: .; J gene: TRBJ1-6; D gene: .; V gene: TRBV27
CDR3 DNA: TGTGCCTGGAGTGTACCTGCCGGGATGAATGAGCAGTTCTTC; CDR3 protein: CAWSVPAGMNEQFF; clone size: .; J gene: TRBJ2-1; D gene: .; V gene: TRBV30
CDR3 DNA: TGTGCCATCAGTCGGAATACAGGGATCACCAGGGAGCTGTTTTTT; CDR3 protein: CAISRNTGITRELFF; clone size: .; J gene: TRBJ2-2; D gene: .; V gene: TRBV10-3
CDR3 DNA: TGTGCCAGCAGTAGGGGGCAACGTAATGAAAAACTGTTTTTT; CDR3 protein: CASSRGQRNEKLFF; clone size: .; J gene: TRBJ1-4; D gene: TRBD1; V gene: TRBV6-5
CDR3 DNA: TGTGCCAGCAGCTTAGAGAGGGATTACACTGAAGCTTTCTTT; CDR3 protein: CASSLERDYTEAFF; clone size: .; J gene: TRBJ1-1; D gene: .; V gene: TRBV7-8
CDR3 DNA: TGTGCCAGCAGCTTAGGGGCCAAGAAGGACGAGCAGTACTTC; CDR3 protein: CASSLGAKKDEQYF; clone size: .; J gene: TRBJ2-7; D gene: .; V gene: TRBV11-2
CDR3 DNA: TGTGCCAGCAGTGATGGGCAAGCTTTCTTT; CDR3 protein: CASSDGQAFF; clone size: .; J gene: TRBJ1-1; D gene: .; V gene: TRBV6-1
CDR3 DNA: TGCGCCAGCAGCCAAGATAGTGGGGGGGGCTACGAGCAGTACTTC; CDR3 protein: CASSQDSGGGYEQYF; clone size: .; J gene: TRBJ2-7; D gene: TRBD2; V gene: TRBV4-1